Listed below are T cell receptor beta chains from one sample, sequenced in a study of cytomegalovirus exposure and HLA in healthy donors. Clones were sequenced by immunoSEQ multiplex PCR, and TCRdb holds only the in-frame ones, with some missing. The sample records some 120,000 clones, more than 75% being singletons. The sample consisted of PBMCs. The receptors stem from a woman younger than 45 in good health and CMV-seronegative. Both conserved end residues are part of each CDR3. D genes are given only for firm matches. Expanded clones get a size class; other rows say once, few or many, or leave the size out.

CASSLQHGTGDSGANVLTF	TGTGCCAGCAGCTTACAGCACGGGACAGGGGACTCTGGGGCCAACGTCCTGACTTTC	TRBD1	.	TRBJ2-6	19	TRBV7-3
CASSTEIGTEAFF	TGTGCCAGCAGCACAGAGATAGGCACTGAAGCTTTCTTT	.	.	TRBJ1-1	13	TRBV11-3
CASSPLAGATYNEQFF	TGTGCCAGCAGCCCACTAGCGGGGGCGACTTACAATGAGCAGTTCTTC	TRBD2	.	TRBJ2-1	16	TRBV11-3
CAWTTPGASGREQYF	TGTGCCTGGACCACTCCGGGGGCTAGCGGGCGCGAGCAGTACTTC	TRBD2	.	TRBJ2-7	15	TRBV30
CASSLGQGSYTF	TGCGCCAGCAGCTTGGGACAGGGAAGCTACACCTTC	TRBD1	.	TRBJ1-2	12	TRBV5-1
CASSTGGSSDTQYF	TGTGCCAGCAGCACAGGGGGGTCGTCGGATACGCAGTATTTT	TRBD1	.	TRBJ2-3	14	TRBV5-5
CASSLAGFREEQYF	TGTGCCAGCAGCTTAGCGGGGTTCCGGGAAGAGCAGTACTTC	.	.	TRBJ2-7	14	TRBV7-9
CASSPRQSVNTIYF	TGTGCCAGCAGTCCCCGCCAATCGGTTAACACCATATATTTT	.	many	TRBJ1-3	14	TRBV28
CASSGTGVAKNIQYF	TGTGCCAGCTCGGGGACAGGGGTAGCCAAAAACATTCAGTACTTC	TRBD1	.	TRBJ2-4	15	TRBV18
CASSPGGGHTGELFF	TGTGCCAGCAGCCCAGGGGGCGGACACACCGGGGAGCTGTTTTTT	TRBD1	.	TRBJ2-2	15	TRBV7-2
CASSKSGTSGAFSSYEQYF	TGTGCCAGTAGTAAATCCGGGACTAGCGGGGCGTTTAGCTCCTACGAGCAGTACTTC	TRBD2	.	TRBJ2-7	19	TRBV19
CASRTGPSGGTIYF	TGTGCCAGCCGGACAGGGCCCTCGGGGGGCACCATATATTTT	TRBD1	.	TRBJ1-3	14	TRBV27
CASSLGTVEETQYF	TGCGCCAGCAGCTTGGGGACAGTAGAAGAGACCCAGTACTTC	.	.	TRBJ2-5	14	TRBV5-1
CASSLDGGETQYF	TGTGCCAGCAGCTTAGACGGGGGAGAGACCCAGTACTTC	.	.	TRBJ2-5	13	TRBV7-9
CASSSGKIEQYF	TGTGCCAGCAGTTCGGGGAAGATAGAGCAGTACTTC	.	.	TRBJ2-7	12	TRBV2
CASSLRRSNTGELFF	TGCGCCAGCAGCTTGAGGCGGTCGAACACCGGGGAGCTGTTTTTT	.	.	TRBJ2-2	15	TRBV5-1
CASSPPGGANGYTF	TGTGCCAGCAGCCCACCGGGGGGGGCGAATGGCTACACCTTC	.	.	TRBJ1-2	14	TRBV9
CASSPDRGGQPQHF	TGTGCCAGCTCACCCGACAGGGGGGGTCAGCCCCAGCATTTT	TRBD1	.	TRBJ1-5	14	TRBV18
CAWMTQGAGTIYF	TGTGCCTGGATGACTCAAGGGGCTGGCACCATATATTTT	.	.	TRBJ1-3	13	TRBV30
CAWSQGVFEQYF	TGTGCCTGGAGTCAAGGGGTCTTCGAGCAGTACTTC	.	.	TRBJ2-7	12	TRBV30
CATSGTGPWGTDTQYF	TGTGCCACCAGCGGTACAGGTCCCTGGGGTACAGATACGCAGTATTTT	.	.	TRBJ2-3	16	TRBV15
CASSQRQGVERTEAFF	TGTGCCAGCAGCCAAAGGCAGGGGGTGGAAAGAACTGAAGCTTTCTTT	TRBD1	once	TRBJ1-1	16	TRBV11-2
CAWSPGQGLEAFF	TGTGCCTGGAGTCCAGGACAGGGGCTTGAAGCTTTCTTT	TRBD1	.	TRBJ1-1	13	TRBV30
CASSIGLAGVNKETQYF	TGTGCCAGCAGCATCGGACTAGCGGGGGTAAACAAAGAGACCCAGTACTTC	TRBD2	.	TRBJ2-5	17	TRBV11-2
CASSLADGHSGNTIYF	TGTGCCAGCAGCTTGGCGGACGGACACTCTGGAAACACCATATATTTT	.	.	TRBJ1-3	16	TRBV5-6
CASSLGSGVYEQYF	TGTGCCAGCAGCTTGGGGTCAGGGGTCTACGAGCAGTACTTC	.	few	TRBJ2-7	14	TRBV5-4
CASSLEVTGVGNTIYF	TGTGCCAGCAGCTTAGAAGTGACAGGGGTCGGAAACACCATATATTTT	TRBD1	.	TRBJ1-3	16	TRBV7-9
CASSHGQGSYGYTF	TGCGCCAGCAGCCACGGACAGGGAAGCTATGGCTACACCTTC	TRBD1	.	TRBJ1-2	14	TRBV5-1
CASSPLIEGVGGGYTF	TGTGCCAGCTCACCACTCATAGAGGGAGTTGGTGGTGGCTACACCTTC	.	.	TRBJ1-2	16	TRBV18
CASSPLSGEKLFF	TGTGCCAGCTCACCACTATCCGGTGAAAAACTGTTTTTT	.	.	TRBJ1-4	13	TRBV18
CASSPQGAPTYEQYF	TGTGCCAGTAGTCCACAGGGGGCGCCGACCTACGAGCAGTACTTC	TRBD1	.	TRBJ2-7	15	TRBV19
CASSLHQGTNEQYF	TGTGCCAGCAGCTTACACCAGGGCACTAACGAGCAGTACTTC	.	.	TRBJ2-7	14	TRBV7-2
CSVLQGPNEKLFF	TGCAGCGTCTTACAGGGCCCTAATGAAAAACTGTTTTTT	.	once	TRBJ1-4	13	TRBV29-1
CASGGAEQYF	TGTGCCAGCGGGGGCGCCGAGCAGTACTTC	.	.	TRBJ2-7	10	TRBV9
CASSGYTGGDEKLFF	TGTGCCAGCAGCGGATATACAGGGGGCGACGAAAAACTGTTTTTT	TRBD1	.	TRBJ1-4	15	TRBV9
CASKEGQAVTEAFF	TGTGCCAGCAAGGAGGGACAGGCCGTCACTGAAGCTTTCTTT	TRBD1	.	TRBJ1-1	14	TRBV28
CASSLDGSAGARDGYTF	TGCGCCAGCAGCTTGGACGGGAGTGCGGGGGCCAGGGATGGCTACACCTTC	.	.	TRBJ1-2	17	TRBV5-1
CASSQGLTANTGELFF	TGTGCCAGCAGCCAAGGATTAACAGCGAACACCGGGGAGCTGTTTTTT	.	.	TRBJ2-2	16	TRBV16
CASSDSGLVGSSEQFF	TGTGCCAGCAGTGACTCGGGACTAGTGGGCAGTAGTGAGCAGTTCTTC	TRBD2	few	TRBJ2-1	16	TRBV6-4
CASRPGGGGFQETQYF	TGTGCTAGCAGACCAGGTGGCGGGGGGTTCCAAGAGACCCAGTACTTC	TRBD2	.	TRBJ2-5	16	TRBV7-7
CASGLSPPGTAFF	TGTGCTAGTGGTTTGTCCCCTCCCGGGACAGCCTTCTTT	TRBD1	.	TRBJ1-1	13	TRBV12-5
CASSPNGGALDEQFF	TGCGCCAGCAGCCCCAACGGGGGGGCTCTCGATGAGCAGTTCTTC	TRBD2	.	TRBJ2-1	15	TRBV4-3
CASSILPPSGTEAFF	TGTGCCAGTAGTATATTACCCCCGTCGGGAACTGAAGCTTTCTTT	.	few	TRBJ1-1	15	TRBV19
CASSPDYPRSYEQYF	TGTGCCAGCAGCCCGGACTACCCGAGATCCTACGAGCAGTACTTC	.	.	TRBJ2-7	15	TRBV7-8